Presented here are 23 T cell receptor beta chains from one specimen sequenced in a study of CD8+ T cells in alopecia areata. RNA, once extracted, was reverse transcribed into cDNA for use as the sequencing template. TCRdb's table, derived via immunoSEQ multiplex PCR, lists solely in-frame clones and lacks some. The sample shows 90,000 to 100,000 clones, more than 35% of them seen only once. Sequenced input: CD4+ T cells sorted from blood. The receptors come from a human donor with alopecia areata.

In its sample, this clone was seen a few times. V usage is TRBV28 and J usage is TRBJ2-3; 14 nucleotides match TRBD2. Germline V gene data show CDR1 as MDHEN and CDR2 as SYDVKM. V shed 8 bases, J shed 5 bases, and the junction held 6 bases outside the gene matches. The CDR3 has 15 amino acids. The CDR3 protein is CASGTSGSRGDTQYF. CDR3 DNA sequence: TGTGCCAGCGGGACTAGCGGGAGTCGGGGAGATACGCAGTATTTT.

This clone was seen more than once but under ten times. V is TRBV19 and J is TRBJ2-7; perhaps TRBD2 as D (6 bases). The CDR3 loop spans 15 amino acids. Trimming shortened V by 6 bases and J by 1 base, and 16 bases separated the two germline ends. Germline-derived CDR1 and CDR2 are LNHDA and SQIVND (reference sequence). The CDR3 bases are TGTGCCAGTAGACGCACTTCGCGGGGTTCCTACGAGCAGTACTTC. As protein: CASRRTSRGSYEQYF. Supplemented by reference TRBV19 and TRBJ2-7, the full variable domain reads DGGITQSPKYLFRKEGQNVTLSCEQNLNHDAMYWYRQDPGQGLRLIYYSQIVNDFQKGDIAEGYSVSREKKESFPLTVTSAQKNPTAFYLCASRRTSRGSYEQYFGPGTRLTVT.

The gene calls are TRBV30 and TRBJ1-2, with D hard to call. The CDR3 has 12 residues. The V gene lost 2 bases and the J gene lost 2 bases, with 6 bases spanning the gap. Germline CDR1 and CDR2: GTSNPN and SVGIG (reference sequence). CDR3 amino acids: CAWSLWNYGYTF. For the CDR3, the DNA is TGTGCCTGGAGTCTCTGGAACTATGGCTACACCTTC.

The chain combines TRBV11-2 with TRBJ2-2, with D tentatively TRBD1 or TRBD2 (5 bases each). The V and J ends lost 4 bases and 6 bases respectively, with 18 bases between them. The germline gives CDR1 SGHAT, CDR2 FQNNGV. The CDR3 is 16 residues long. The CDR3 is CASSSSGLQGPGELFF. The CDR3 nucleotides read TGTGCCAGCAGCTCCTCGGGGCTTCAAGGACCCGGGGAGCTGTTTTTT.

This clone was found a few times. The chain employs TRBV28 and TRBJ2-1; 10 positions match TRBD1. From germline, CDR1 is MDHEN and CDR2 SYDVKM. The CDR3 extends over 14 amino acids. Trimming removed 7 bases from V and 8 bases from J; junction bases left unmatched: 8. The CDR3 region is CASKRRDRGHEQFF. Here the CDR3 DNA reads TGTGCCAGCAAACGCCGGGACAGGGGTCATGAGCAGTTCTTC.

A few counts support this clone. The chain carries TRBV15 and TRBJ1-5; D is unresolved. The germline V gene has CDR1 LNHNV and CDR2 YYDKDF (reference sequence). The CDR3 runs 14 residues. Trimming left V 1 base short and J 3 bases short, with 7 bases between. Here the CDR3 reads CATSRGGNNQPQHF. As DNA, the CDR3 is TGTGCCACCAGCAGAGGAGGGAACAATCAGCCCCAGCATTTT. Full variable domain (missing parts from reference TRBV15 and TRBJ1-5): DAMVIQNPRYQVTQFGKPVTLSCSQTLNHNVMYWYQQKSSQAPKLLFHYYDKDFNNEADTPDNFQSRRPNTSFCFLDIRSPGLGDTAMYLCATSRGGNNQPQHFGDGTRLSIL.

This clone has more than one count but fewer than ten. This rearrangement joins TRBV14 to TRBJ1-2; 8 nucleotides align to TRBD1. The CDR3 is made up of 16 amino acids. The V gene end was trimmed by 4 bases and the J gene end by 0 bases; junction bases not matched to a gene: 7. Germline lookup yields CDR1 SGHDN and CDR2 FVKESK. This CDR3 reads CASSLTGAPPNYGYTF. For the CDR3, the DNA is TGTGCCAGCAGCCTGACAGGGGCGCCACCTAACTATGGCTACACCTTC.

The V call is TRBV18, the J call TRBJ2-5; D is undetermined. Germline loops: CDR1 KGHSH, CDR2 LQKENI. The V end lost 0 bases, the J end lost 1 base, and 6 bases lay between the germline ends. The length of the CDR3 is 14 residues. The CDR3 DNA follows: TGTGCCAGCTCACCACCAGGGTTCCAAGAGACCCAGTACTTC. This gives the protein CASSPPGFQETQYF.

This clone was found a few times. The rearrangement uses TRBV6-6 and TRBJ2-1; 7 bases agree with TRBD2. V was clipped by 5 bases and J by 2 bases; unmatched bases: 6. In germline, CDR1 is MNHNY, CDR2 SVGAGI (reference sequence). There are 15 residues in the CDR3. The CDR3 loop reads CASSQSGATYNEQFF. As DNA, the CDR3 is TGTGCCAGCAGTCAGAGCGGGGCCACCTACAATGAGCAGTTCTTC.

V and J are TRBV6-5 and TRBJ1-6; 8 bases agree with TRBD1. The junction had 6 bases not matched to a gene; V was cut back by 4 bases and J by 10 bases. The V gene's germline CDR1 is MNHEY and CDR2 SVGAGI. CDR3 length: 14 residues. Here the CDR3 reads CASSSDRARSPLHF. Here the CDR3 DNA reads TGTGCCAGCAGTTCGGACAGGGCACGGTCACCCCTCCACTTT.

J is TRBJ2-7 and V is TRBV30; 9 nucleotides align to TRBD1. V was pared by 1 base and J by 4 bases, with 5 bases of the junction left unmatched. The CDR3 is made up of 14 amino acids. CDR1 and CDR2 from the germline V gene are GTSNPN and SVGIG (reference sequence). The CDR3 DNA sequence: TGTGCCTGGAGTGAGGACAGGGGAAGGTACGAGCAGTACTTC. The encoded protein is CAWSEDRGRYEQYF.

DNA of the CDR3: TGCAGCGTTGTACTTAACTATGGCTACACCTTC. This codes for CSVVLNYGYTF. This chain connects TRBV29-1 to TRBJ1-2, with no clear D. Germline V gene sequence: CDR1 SQVTM, CDR2 ANQGSEA. The V and J ends lost 4 bases and 1 base respectively, with 4 bases between them. This CDR3 region has 11 residues.

This clone was seen more than once but under ten times. The chain couples TRBV27 to TRBJ2-4; 9 nucleotides line up with TRBD2. The CDR3 loop spans 14 amino acids. The junction had 2 bases not matched to a gene; V was cut back by 8 bases and J by 0 bases. Germline values: CDR1 MNHEY, CDR2 SMNVEV (reference sequence). For the CDR3, the DNA is TGTGCCAGCGGAGCGGGGGGAGCCAAAAACATTCAGTACTTC. Protein: CASGAGGAKNIQYF.

J is TRBJ2-1 and V is TRBV9, with 8 bases aligning to TRBD2. The CDR3 is 14 amino acids. CDR1 is SGDLS and CDR2 is YYNGEE in the germline V gene. The V gene end was trimmed by 0 bases and the J gene end by 5 bases; junction bases not matched to a gene: 1. CDR3 sequence: CASSVAGLDNEQFF. CDR3 coding DNA: TGTGCCAGCAGCGTAGCGGGACTAGACAATGAGCAGTTCTTC.

The chain employs TRBV18 and TRBJ2-1, with 7 bases aligning to TRBD2. Germline lookup yields CDR1 KGHSH and CDR2 LQKENI. The J segment lost 8 bases and the V segment lost 6 bases, leaving 10 bases of the junction unmatched. This CDR3 comprises 14 residues. CDR3 sequence (DNA): TGTGCCAGCTCGCCGAGCGGGGTCCTCGATGAGCAGTTCTTC. This codes for CASSPSGVLDEQFF.

This clone has a handful of counts. The chain joins TRBV10-2 to TRBJ1-1, with a possible D match to TRBD1 (5 bases). This CDR3 region has 13 residues. The germline V gene encodes CDR1 WSHSY and CDR2 SAAADI. The ends were cut back, 4 bases at V and 4 bases at J, with 10 bases in the middle. CDR3 protein: CASSVGLGTEAFF. The CDR3, as DNA: TGCGCCAGCAGTGTGGGGCTTGGCACTGAAGCTTTCTTT.

The V gene is TRBV27, the J gene TRBJ2-3; 9 bases map to TRBD2. J gave up 4 bases and V 5 bases, and 4 bases lay outside the gene matches. The CDR3 sequence is 14 residues long. The germline gives CDR1 MNHEY, CDR2 SMNVEV (reference sequence). CDR3 in DNA: TGTGCCAGCAGTCCAAGACTAGCGGCAGATACGCAGTATTTT. Protein: CASSPRLAADTQYF.

V gene TRBV5-1 combines with J gene TRBJ2-5; D perhaps matches TRBD1 (6 bases). The CDR3 spans 14 residues. CDR1 and CDR2 (germline): SGHRS, YFSETQ. Between the trimmed V and J ends, which lost 4 bases and 3 bases, there was a span of 13 bases. CDR3 amino acids: CASSPHGGEETQYF. CDR3 DNA sequence: TGCGCCAGCAGCCCTCATGGGGGCGAAGAGACCCAGTACTTC.

This clone has more than one count but fewer than ten. The chain is built from TRBV23-1 and TRBJ2-6, with TRBD1 matching 7 bases. TRBV23-1 is an open reading frame, and its role is uncertain. This CDR3 is built from 19 residues. V lost 0 bases and J lost 3; bases outside the gene matches: 11. CDR3 coding DNA: TGCGCCAGCAGTCAATCGGTTTTCGGCAGGGGGTGTGGGGCCAACGTCCTGACTTTC. Translated, it gives CASSQSVFGRGCGANVLTF.

The genes are TRBV5-1 and TRBJ2-3; 11 bases agree with TRBD2. Germline V gene sequence: CDR1 SGHRS, CDR2 YFSETQ. The trim removed 0 bases at V and 2 bases at J, leaving 8 bases unmatched. The CDR3 sequence is 18 residues long. The CDR3 sequence is CASSLGASGRPFTDTQYF. In DNA form, the CDR3 reads TGCGCCAGCAGCTTGGGGGCTAGCGGGAGGCCCTTCACAGATACGCAGTATTTT.

The V and J genes are TRBV30 and TRBJ2-5; D ambiguous. Germline V lookup: CDR1 GTSNPN, CDR2 SVGIG (reference sequence). This CDR3 region has 14 residues. Trimming cost V 2 bases and J 5 bases, with 15 bases left between them. CDR3 in DNA: TGTGCCTGGAGTCAGTTTACTAATTTGGAGACCCAGTACTTC. Translated: CAWSQFTNLETQYF.

The chain carries TRBV29-1 and TRBJ2-7, with a tentative D call TRBD2 (6 bases). Germline loops: CDR1 SQVTM, CDR2 ANQGSEA. The CDR3 extends over 12 amino acids. V was pared by 4 bases and J by 5 bases, with 12 bases between. The CDR3: CSVGDGGDEQYF. CDR3 coding DNA: TGCAGCGTTGGGGACGGCGGGGACGAGCAGTACTTC.

The V call is TRBV6-5, the J call TRBJ1-1, with D perhaps matching TRBD1 (6 bases). This CDR3 contains 12 residues. Germline-derived CDR1 and CDR2 are MNHEY and SVGAGI. Trimming removed 4 bases from V and 6 bases from J, with 9 bases in between. CDR3 DNA: TGTGCCAGCAGTTGGCAGGGGTCTGAAGCTTTCTTT. Its protein is CASSWQGSEAFF.